This TCR beta chain came from a study of technical replicates of blood from a handful of donors. Germline CDR1 is MRHNA and CDR2 is SNTAGT. The V gene lost 3 bases and the J gene lost 6 bases, with 17 bases spanning the gap. This CDR3 has 15 residues. Here immunoSEQ multiplex PCR was the method, and the copy in TCRdb shows in-frame clones only, minus some. The profile shows some 60,000 clones, just under 90% of them singletons. The rearrangement uses TRBV6-4 and TRBJ1-2; unclear D gene. Sequencing was carried out using PBMCs. This clonotype was obtained from a human donor in good health. Some clones in this sample may be carry-over from other donors' samples. The CDR3 nucleotides are TGTGCCAGCAGTGAGGCCGAGGGTTCGTTGGATGGCTACACCTTC. Protein product: CASSEAEGSLDGYTF.